This T cell receptor beta chain is drawn from a study of T cell responses to AZD1222 COVID-19 vaccine. Findings of the study overall: Seropositive status at baseline applied to only a handful of AZD1222 recipients. Unmutated variant regions are reportedly the target of nearly half of TCRs that are spike-specific. No repertoire was sampled before or during the peak T cell response, only after it.

As concerns this clone: The antigen remains undetermined.

TCRdb keeps only in-frame clones here, not all; method: immunoSEQ multiplex PCR. The sample carries 100,000 to 150,000 clones, roughly 91% recorded once. Sample: peripheral blood, taken on day 0 of AZD1222 vaccination. The receptor was isolated from an adult in good health.

CDR3 nucleotides: TGTGCCATCAGTGAGCGCGTCTCAGGGGATCGCAATCAGCCCCAGCATTTT. Amino acids: CAISERVSGDRNQPQHF. The chain has TRBV10-3 and TRBJ1-5; D is possibly TRBD1 (6 bases). Germline values: CDR1 ENHRY, CDR2 SYGVKD. The CDR3 extends over 17 amino acids. Deletions cut 2 bases from V and 2 bases from J, with 16 bases between.